The 28 T cell receptor beta chains in this list originate from one sample, sequenced in a study of T cells in Graves' hyperthyroidism and ophthalmopathy. Authors of the study amplified TCR beta CDR3 regions from RNA transcripts. Carried out on the TCR CDR3, a first-round RT-PCR used the HTBI primer set. A single record per CDR3 protein comes from TCRdb applying MiXCR to the multiplex PCR reads. Of 350,000 to 450,000 distinct CDR3 sequences listed, approximately 18% were seen once; the top ten hold approximately 35%. The sample consisted of blood. All receptors derive from a woman aged 25 to 39 with Graves' hyperthyroidism that later progressed to Graves' ophthalmopathy.

V is TRBV28 and J is TRBJ2-1; the D gene is possibly TRBD2 (6 bases). The germline CDR1 and CDR2 sequences are MDHEN and SYDVKM. V was shortened by 5 bases and J by 7 bases, with 18 bases between the two germline ends. The CDR3 contains 15 residues. For the CDR3, the DNA is TGTGCCAGCAGTGTGGGGAGGCCGAGCGGAAATGAGCAGTTCTTC. It translates to CASSVGRPSGNEQFF.

The chain recombines TRBV5-1 with TRBJ2-2, with 9 bases fitting TRBD1. This CDR3 region has 16 residues. Germline CDR1 is SGHRS and CDR2 is YFSETQ. Unmatched junction bases numbered 8, after V lost 4 bases and J lost 4 bases. The CDR3 DNA is TGCGCCAGCAGCGATCCGGGACAGGGCCTCACCGGGGAGCTGTTTTTT. This encodes CASSDPGQGLTGELFF.

This clonotype was observed at least ten times. CDR3 protein: CASSSRQERDNEQFF. CDR3 nucleotide sequence: TGTGCCAGCAGTTCCCGACAGGAAAGGGACAATGAGCAGTTCTTC. The chain couples TRBV6-1 to TRBJ2-1, with a weak D call TRBD1 (6 bases). The CDR3 covers 15 residues. CDR1 and CDR2 from the germline V gene are MNHNS and SASEGT. Trimming pared 5 bases from V and 5 bases from J, leaving 16 bases between.

This clonotype was picked up a small number of times. A clone one base away is much larger, so this may be a read error. CDR3 sequence reads: CASSLWGFSYNSPPHF. DNA of the CDR3: TGTGCCAGCAGCTTATGGGGGTTCTCCTATAATTCACCCCCCCACTTT. This chain links TRBV11-2 with TRBJ1-6, with a weak D call TRBD1 (5 bases). The CDR3 runs to 16 residues. Germline V gene data show CDR1 as SGHAT and CDR2 as FQNNGV.

This clonotype was counted ten times or more. The genes are TRBV7-2 and TRBJ1-1; D unclear. There are 17 residues in the CDR3. Germline V gene lookup returns CDR1 SGHTA and CDR2 FQGNSA. Trimming took off 3 bases at V and 2 bases at J, with 19 bases between the two ends. The CDR3 is CASSFQGAGAANTEAFF. The CDR3 nucleotides are TGTGCCAGCAGCTTCCAAGGCGCCGGTGCAGCCAACACTGAAGCTTTCTTT.

This clonotype was picked up many times. This sequence joins TRBV7-9 and TRBJ1-3, with D tentatively TRBD1 (6 bases). Germline V lookup: CDR1 SEHNR, CDR2 FQNEAQ (reference sequence). V dropped 4 bases and J dropped 0 bases, with 10 bases sitting between them. The CDR3 has 15 residues. CDR3 region: CASSSRQASGNTIYF. The CDR3 DNA sequence: TGTGCCAGCAGCTCTCGACAGGCCTCTGGAAACACCATATATTTT.

This clonotype was counted at least ten times. V is TRBV2 and J is TRBJ1-2; D may be TRBD1 (5 bases). V lost 0 bases, J lost 3 bases, and 11 bases lay in between. The CDR3 loop spans 15 amino acids. Germline V gene lookup returns CDR1 SNHLY and CDR2 FYNNEI. This CDR3 reads CASSEAAGGYYGYTF. Written as DNA, the CDR3 is TGTGCCAGCAGTGAAGCCGCCGGGGGTTACTATGGCTACACCTTC.

Regarding this clonotype: A much bigger clone sits one base away, suggesting this may be a read error. The V and J genes are TRBV24-1 and TRBJ2-3, with 8 bases aligning to TRBD2. Germline V gives CDR1 KGHDR, CDR2 SFDVKD. V lost 7 bases, J lost 2 bases, and 10 bases stayed unmatched. The CDR3 is 16 residues long. This CDR3 is CATSPGTRSLTDTQYF. CDR3 in DNA: TGTGCCACCAGCCCCGGGACTAGATCACTCACAGATACGCAGTATTTT.

The genes are TRBV20-1 and TRBJ2-3, with TRBD2 matching over 9 bases. With 5 bases clipped from V and 2 bases from J, the junction kept 5 bases outside the gene matches. CDR3 length: 14 residues. Germline loops: CDR1 DFQATT, CDR2 SNEGSKA (reference sequence). The CDR3 loop is CSASASGITDTQYF. In DNA form, the CDR3 reads TGCAGTGCTTCAGCTAGCGGGATCACAGATACGCAGTATTTT.

This clonotype was seen repeatedly, ten times or more. This chain links TRBV11-2 with TRBJ2-7, with unresolved D. The CDR3 covers 13 residues. In germline, CDR1 is SGHAT, CDR2 FQNNGV. Trimming took 3 bases from V and 0 from J, leaving 6 bases between them. The CDR3 sequence is CASSLGFSYEQYF. CDR3 coding DNA: TGTGCCAGCAGCTTGGGATTCTCCTACGAGCAGTACTTC.

In this sample, this clonotype turned up many times. The chain uses TRBV28 and TRBJ1-3; 7 bases are a match to TRBD1. V dropped 2 bases and J dropped 2; count of bases not matched to a gene: 6. The germline CDR1 and CDR2 sequences are MDHEN and SYDVKM. This CDR3 has 16 amino acids. CDR3 protein: CASSLREQGTGNTIYF. The CDR3 region has the DNA TGTGCCAGCAGTTTACGGGAACAGGGGACTGGAAACACCATATATTTT.

This clonotype has ten or more counts. The chain has TRBV2 and TRBJ2-7; 7 bases align to TRBD1. The CDR3 contains 12 residues. V was clipped by 7 bases and J by 5 bases; unmatched bases: 5. CDR1 and CDR2 (germline): SNHLY, FYNNEI. For the CDR3, the DNA is TGTGCCAGCACAGCAGGGACAGACGAGCAGTACTTC. Residues: CASTAGTDEQYF.

The V call is TRBV6-1, the J call TRBJ1-4; a weak D match, TRBD1 (5 bases). Germline V gene data show CDR1 as MNHNS and CDR2 as SASEGT. The CDR3 is 16 residues long. V gave up 8 bases and J gave up 11 bases, with 27 bases separating them. The CDR3 spells CASLENRSRDPEKLFF. The CDR3, as DNA: TGTGCCAGCCTTGAAAACAGGTCCCGTGATCCTGAGAAACTGTTTTTT.

There are many counts of this clonotype. This sequence joins TRBV20-1 and TRBJ1-5, with TRBD1 identical over 8 bases. CDR3 size: 16 residues. Germline CDR1 reads DFQATT; CDR2 reads SNEGSKA (reference sequence). V trimming: 1 base; J trimming: 5 bases; junction bases outside the gene matches: 10. Written as DNA, the CDR3 is TGCAGTGCTAGAGCATTTGGGACAGGCGGCGATCAGCCCCAGCATTTT. Translated: CSARAFGTGGDQPQHF.

This clonotype was recorded many times. V is TRBV29-1 and J is TRBJ2-3, with 8 bases lining up with TRBD1. The germline CDR1 and CDR2 sequences are SQVTM and ANQGSEA. This CDR3 has 14 residues. V was clipped by 2 bases and J by 5 bases; unmatched bases: 6. CDR3 amino acids: CSVEKDRAGDTQYF. The CDR3 DNA reads as TGCAGCGTTGAAAAGGACAGGGCTGGAGATACGCAGTATTTT.

CDR3 in amino acids: CSVAPHSGEGDTQYF. As DNA, the CDR3 is TGCAGCGTTGCCCCCCATAGCGGGGAGGGAGATACGCAGTATTTT. This chain connects TRBV29-1 to TRBJ2-3; 8 bases are a match to TRBD2. This CDR3 is built from 15 residues. Germline V lookup: CDR1 SQVTM, CDR2 ANQGSEA. The V and J ends lost 4 bases and 5 bases, in that order; junction bases with no gene match: 11.

This clonotype came up many times. The rearrangement uses TRBV10-1 and TRBJ1-1; the D is unclear. Germline V gene sequence: CDR1 WNHNN, CDR2 SYGVQD (reference sequence). The ends were cut back, 8 bases at V and 4 bases at J, with 14 bases in the middle. This CDR3 comprises 13 residues. This CDR3 reads CASAGGMGTEAFF. In DNA, the CDR3 is TGCGCCAGCGCGGGAGGTATGGGCACTGAAGCTTTCTTT.

This clonotype was observed a few times. CDR3 sequence (DNA): TGCGCCAGCAGCTTCGTGCAGGGTTCGGCCACTGAAGCTTTCTTT. Its translation is CASSFVQGSATEAFF. This chain uses TRBV5-1 with TRBJ1-1, with D possibly TRBD1 on 5 matching bases. The germline gives CDR1 SGHRS, CDR2 YFSETQ. The V and J ends lost 2 bases and 4 bases respectively, with 15 bases between them. The CDR3 has 15 residues.

This chain connects TRBV5-1 to TRBJ2-5; D is undetermined. The V end lost 1 base, the J end lost 1 base, and 11 bases lay between the germline ends. The CDR3 runs to 15 residues. Germline loops: CDR1 SGHRS, CDR2 YFSETQ. CDR3: CASSLSLGSQETQYF. The CDR3 bases are TGCGCCAGCAGCTTGTCCCTCGGCAGCCAAGAGACCCAGTACTTC. Based on the CDR3 plus reference TRBV5-1 and TRBJ2-5, the full variable domain is KAGVTQTPRYLIKTRGQQVTLSCSPISGHRSVSWYQQTPGQGLQFLFEYFSETQRNKGNFPGRFSGRQFSNSRSEMNVSTLELGDSALYLCASSLSLGSQETQYFGPGTRLLVL.

This clonotype has a handful of counts. V is TRBV27 and J is TRBJ1-5; no definite D call. V lost 0 bases and J lost 4, with 10 bases in between. The CDR3 extends over 15 amino acids. Germline-derived CDR1 and CDR2 are MNHEY and SMNVEV (reference sequence). The chain's CDR3 is CASSLSLWGNQPQHF. CDR3 DNA sequence: TGTGCCAGCAGTTTATCATTGTGGGGTAATCAGCCCCAGCATTTT.

This clonotype has a count of ten or more. The chain combines TRBV5-1 with TRBJ1-3, with no clear D. Germline CDR1 reads SGHRS; CDR2 reads YFSETQ. CDR3 size: 13 residues. Trimming took 0 bases from V and 4 from J, leaving 5 bases between them. The DNA for the CDR3 is TGCGCCAGCAGCTTGGATTTGGGAAACACCATATATTTT. Encoded protein: CASSLDLGNTIYF.

This clonotype was seen ten or more times. The chain is built from TRBV6-5 and TRBJ1-1; TRBD1 is a possible D gene (5 bases). The CDR3 has 15 amino acids. Germline CDR1 is MNHEY and CDR2 is SVGAGI. V dropped 2 bases and J dropped 5 bases, with 15 bases sitting between them. The CDR3 region has the DNA TGTGCCAGCAGTTACCTAGACAGTCGAAGGACTGAAGCTTTCTTT. It translates to CASSYLDSRRTEAFF.

This clonotype occurred a few times. V usage is TRBV6-4 and J usage is TRBJ2-1; 10 nucleotides align to TRBD2. There are 15 residues in the CDR3. The trim removed 0 bases at V and 8 bases at J, leaving 4 bases unmatched. Germline V gives CDR1 MRHNA, CDR2 SNTAGT. DNA of the CDR3: TGTGCCAGCAGTGACTCGGCTAGCGGGAGCGATGAGCAGTTCTTC. Translating gives CASSDSASGSDEQFF.

This clonotype has ten or more counts. J is TRBJ1-6 and V is TRBV5-1; TRBD1 aligns across 12 bases. The V gene end was trimmed by 4 bases and the J gene end by 7 bases; junction bases not matched to a gene: 6. Germline lookup yields CDR1 SGHRS and CDR2 YFSETQ. The CDR3 runs to 16 residues. CDR3 protein: CASSVAGTGGNSPLHF. The DNA of the CDR3 is TGCGCCAGCAGCGTAGCCGGGACAGGGGGCAATTCACCCCTCCACTTT. Combining the CDR3 with reference TRBV5-1 and TRBJ1-6 gives the whole variable domain KAGVTQTPRYLIKTRGQQVTLSCSPISGHRSVSWYQQTPGQGLQFLFEYFSETQRNKGNFPGRFSGRQFSNSRSEMNVSTLELGDSALYLCASSVAGTGGNSPLHFGNGTRLTVT.

The V and J genes are TRBV3-1 and TRBJ2-4; 7 nucleotides agree with TRBD1. V lost 0 bases, J lost 9 bases, and 8 bases stayed unmatched. From germline, CDR1 is LGHDT and CDR2 YNNKEL (reference sequence). The CDR3 length is 15 residues. The chain's CDR3 is CASSQEPGQVSIQYF. CDR3 nucleotides: TGTGCCAGCAGCCAAGAGCCCGGACAGGTCAGCATTCAGTACTTC.

The chain joins TRBV11-2 to TRBJ2-7; D remains ambiguous. Germline V gives CDR1 SGHAT, CDR2 FQNNGV. CDR3 length equals 16 residues. The V end lost 4 bases, the J end lost 2 bases, and 18 bases lay between the germline ends. CDR3 region: CASSSRPTNLAYEQYF. The CDR3 DNA is TGTGCCAGCAGCTCCCGACCCACCAACCTAGCCTACGAGCAGTACTTC.

In its sample, this clonotype was seen many times. The genes are TRBV2 and TRBJ2-1; D is ambiguous. CDR1 is SNHLY and CDR2 is FYNNEI in the germline V gene. Trimming left V 5 bases short and J 1 base short, with 21 bases between. The length of the CDR3 is 18 residues. CDR3 loop: CASSSRRNLQVSYNEQFF. CDR3 bases: TGTGCCAGCAGTTCCCGGCGGAATCTACAAGTGTCCTACAATGAGCAGTTCTTC.

This clonotype appeared a single time. At one end, the junction sequence differs from germline, possibly due to a read error. The rearrangement links TRBV12-3 or TRBV12-4 to TRBJ2-3; D call uncertain. The CDR3 runs 15 residues. This chain's CDR3 is CAGSRRRPPTDTQYF. The CDR3 coding sequence is TGTGCCGGCAGCCGTAGACGACCCCCCACAGATACGCAGTATTTT.